One and the same sample provided the 32 T cell receptor beta chains below, sequenced in a study of shared clonotypes between healthy human individuals. TCRdb's table, derived via immunoSEQ multiplex PCR, lists solely in-frame clones and lacks some. The profile shows about 2.1 million clones, 80% to 95% of them singletons. CD8 cells classed as naive were CD45RO-negative and positively selected for CCR7, excluding terminally differentiated effector memory CD45RA+ cells. Sequences were obtained from naive CD8+ T cells from PBMCs. All receptors derive from a man aged 18 to 29 in good health. Some clones in this sample may be carry-over from other donors' samples.

A word on this clone: The sample carries other DNA sequences with the same CDR3. This rearrangement joins TRBV19 to TRBJ1-2, with TRBD1 as a possible D gene (5 bases). Between the trimmed V and J ends, which lost 1 base and 8 bases, there was a span of 8 bases. The CDR3 consists of 12 residues. Germline-derived CDR1 and CDR2 are LNHDA and SQIVND (reference sequence). CDR3 bases: TGTGCCAGTAGTATAGGAGGGGAAGGCTACACCTTC. This translates into CASSIGGEGYTF.

The chain combines TRBV27 with TRBJ2-7, with D perhaps TRBD2 (6 bases). The CDR3 length is 14 residues. The V gene lost 2 bases and the J gene lost 3 bases, with 11 bases spanning the gap. Germline loops: CDR1 MNHEY, CDR2 SMNVEV (reference sequence). CDR3 protein: CASSLAGRNYEQYF. CDR3 coding DNA: TGTGCCAGCAGTTTAGCGGGACGGAACTACGAGCAGTACTTC.

As regards this clone: The same CDR3 arises from other DNA sequences in this sample as well. The chain uses TRBV7-9 and TRBJ2-6, with D unresolved. V lost 5 bases to trimming and J lost 0 bases, with 5 bases between them. The CDR3 has 14 residues. Germline CDR1 and CDR2: SEHNR and FQNEAQ (reference sequence). The CDR3: CASSPSSGANVLTF. CDR3 in DNA: TGTGCCAGCAGCCCGAGCTCTGGGGCCAACGTCCTGACTTTC.

This chain joins TRBV5-1 and TRBJ1-1; 10 bases are a match to TRBD1. Germline loops: CDR1 SGHRS, CDR2 YFSETQ. J lost 0 bases, V lost 4 bases, and 6 bases had no gene match. The CDR3 is 16 amino acids. CDR3 loop: CASSMGQGFMNTEAFF. Here the CDR3 DNA reads TGCGCCAGCAGCATGGGACAGGGGTTTATGAACACTGAAGCTTTCTTT.

Points on this clone: Other DNA sequences in the same sample also yield this CDR3. This chain joins TRBV27 and TRBJ1-5; D may be TRBD1 (5 bases). Germline V lookup: CDR1 MNHEY, CDR2 SMNVEV (reference sequence). Trimming pared 1 base from V and 4 bases from J, leaving 8 bases between. The CDR3 is 14 amino acids. Here the CDR3 DNA reads TGTGCCAGCAGTTTATTGAGGGGAAATCAGCCCCAGCATTTT. Residues: CASSLLRGNQPQHF.

The genes are TRBV29-1 and TRBJ2-7, with D unresolved. Trimming removed 3 bases at V and 5 bases at J, with 14 bases between. Germline V gives CDR1 SQVTM, CDR2 ANQGSEA. This CDR3 is 13 amino acids long. CDR3 in amino acids: CSVDLGMSDEQYF. CDR3 nucleotide sequence: TGCAGCGTTGATCTGGGGATGAGCGACGAGCAGTACTTC.

The chain links TRBV28 to TRBJ1-1; TRBD1 is a possible D gene (6 bases). V lost 3 bases and J 6 bases, leaving 14 bases between the germline ends. CDR3 size: 14 residues. Germline CDR1 is MDHEN and CDR2 is SYDVKM. The CDR3 nucleotides read TGTGCCAGCAGTTTCCAGTACGGGGGCCCTGAAGCTTTCTTT. Its translation: CASSFQYGGPEAFF.

The chain uses TRBV27 and TRBJ1-5; a possible D gene is TRBD1 (6 bases). Per germline, CDR1 MNHEY and CDR2 SMNVEV (reference sequence). V lost 8 bases to trimming and J lost 0 bases, with 11 bases between them. The CDR3 loop spans 14 amino acids. CDR3 in amino acids: CASWTGASNQPQHF. CDR3 bases: TGTGCCAGCTGGACGGGGGCTAGCAATCAGCCCCAGCATTTT.

This clone has only one observation. The J gene is TRBJ2-7, the V gene TRBV9, with D perhaps matching TRBD2 (6 bases). V shed 0 bases and J shed 2 bases, with 9 bases lying between them. The CDR3 has 14 residues. Germline-derived CDR1 and CDR2 are SGDLS and YYNGEE. The chain's CDR3 is CASSVAGVTYEQYF. In DNA form, the CDR3 reads TGTGCCAGCAGCGTAGCGGGAGTTACCTACGAGCAGTACTTC.

This chain uses TRBV25-1 with TRBJ1-1; maybe TRBD1 (5 bases). Germline values: CDR1 MGHDK, CDR2 SYGVNS. The V end lost 0 bases, the J end lost 8 bases, and 13 bases lay between the germline ends. This CDR3 has 14 residues. The CDR3 region is CASSEYSWQGEAFF. The CDR3 nucleotides read TGTGCCAGCAGTGAATATTCATGGCAGGGAGAAGCTTTCTTT.

The sample holds one count of this clone. The gene calls are TRBV28 and TRBJ1-1; D ambiguous. This CDR3 contains 11 residues. Trimming stripped 5 bases from V and 11 bases from J, with 12 bases between. CDR1 MDHEN and CDR2 SYDVKM come from the germline V gene. The DNA for the CDR3 is TGTGCCAGCAGTCACGTAGAGAGCGCTTTCTTT. This sequence encodes CASSHVESAFF.

The CDR3 is CASSKDRVPQPQHF. The DNA of the CDR3 is TGTGCCAGCAGTAAGGACAGGGTTCCTCAGCCCCAGCATTTT. The chain is built from TRBV28 and TRBJ1-5, with 8 bases lining up with TRBD1. This CDR3 is 14 amino acids long. The ends lost 5 bases at V and 6 bases at J; junction bases unmatched: 6. CDR1 and CDR2 from the germline V gene are MDHEN and SYDVKM.

CDR3: CASLPSSEPPYEQYF. CDR3 bases: TGTGCCAGCCTACCCTCTAGCGAACCTCCCTACGAGCAGTACTTC. The V call is TRBV7-6, the J call TRBJ2-7, with D perhaps matching TRBD2 (6 bases). Trimming pared 8 bases from V and 2 bases from J, leaving 19 bases between. The CDR3 totals 15 residues. CDR1 SGHVS and CDR2 FNYEAQ come from the germline V gene.

This clone was seen just once. This chain links TRBV6-1 with TRBJ2-3; 11 positions agree with TRBD2. CDR1 and CDR2 (germline): MNHNS, SASEGT. CDR3 size: 14 residues. V lost 10 bases and J lost 1; bases outside the gene matches: 4. CDR3 loop: CATRLAGRTDTQYF. As DNA, the CDR3 is TGTGCCACCAGACTAGCGGGACGCACAGATACGCAGTATTTT.

V and J are TRBV9 and TRBJ2-7; possible D gene TRBD2, 5 bases. CDR1 is SGDLS, CDR2 YYNGEE, per germline. This CDR3 comprises 14 residues. V lost 4 bases, J lost 4 bases, and 15 bases lay in between. CDR3 sequence (DNA): TGTGCCAGCAGCCCCGGACTGGCTAAGTACGAGCAGTACTTC. Translation gives CASSPGLAKYEQYF.

The chain joins TRBV27 to TRBJ2-2; D is perhaps TRBD1 (6 bases). The germline V gene encodes CDR1 MNHEY and CDR2 SMNVEV (reference sequence). CDR3 length equals 16 residues. V gave up 2 bases and J gave up 6 bases, with 16 bases separating them. The DNA of the CDR3 is TGTGCCAGCAGTTTAAAGGTCAGGGGAAGTGCCGGGGAGCTGTTTTTT. This codes for CASSLKVRGSAGELFF.

This clone was recorded once. The genes are TRBV7-2 and TRBJ1-6; 7 nucleotides line up with TRBD1. Germline lookup yields CDR1 SGHTA and CDR2 FQGNSA. J lost 7 bases, V lost 5 bases, and 8 bases had no gene match. The CDR3 runs to 15 residues. This CDR3 reads CASSPLQGWNSPLHF. CDR3 nucleotide sequence: TGTGCCAGCAGCCCATTACAGGGGTGGAATTCACCCCTCCACTTT.

This chain links TRBV5-1 with TRBJ2-7; the D gene is possibly TRBD2 (7 bases). This CDR3 is built from 16 residues. CDR1 and CDR2 from the germline V gene are SGHRS and YFSETQ. The germline V and J ends were trimmed by 4 bases and 5 bases, with 22 bases remaining between them. The CDR3 here is CASSQFRGASSHEQYF. CDR3 bases: TGCGCCAGCAGCCAGTTCCGGGGGGCAAGCTCGCACGAGCAGTACTTC.

The chain has TRBV28 and TRBJ2-3, with TRBD2 identical over 14 bases. Germline-derived CDR1 and CDR2 are MDHEN and SYDVKM. The V segment lost 1 base and the J segment 2 bases; nucleotides outside the gene matches: 5. The CDR3 spans 18 residues. In nucleotides, the CDR3 is TGTGCCAGCAGTTTATACTTGGGACTAGCGGGAGACACAGATACGCAGTATTTT. Translated, it gives CASSLYLGLAGDTDTQYF.

The chain combines TRBV10-2 with TRBJ2-3; tentative D call: TRBD2 (6 bases). Germline V CDR1 and CDR2: WSHSY, SAAADI. CDR3 length equals 14 residues. V lost 9 bases to trimming and J lost 2 bases, with 15 bases between them. For the CDR3, the DNA is TGCGCCAGTGGGGGGACGGGGGACACAGATACGCAGTATTTT. Translating it yields CASGGTGDTDTQYF.

In this sample, this clone turned up a few times. The same CDR3 is also encoded by other DNA sequences in this sample. The V call is TRBV11-2, the J call TRBJ2-7; D might be TRBD1 (5 bases). V lost 5 bases, J lost 4 bases, and 9 bases lay in between. Germline V gene data show CDR1 as SGHAT and CDR2 as FQNNGV. The CDR3 sequence is 12 residues long. The CDR3: CASSLGLYEQYF. CDR3 bases: TGTGCCAGCAGCCTGGGGCTTTACGAGCAGTACTTC.

The chain employs TRBV7-9 and TRBJ2-1, with D perhaps being TRBD1 or TRBD2 (5 bases each). The V end lost 5 bases, the J end lost 10 bases, and 12 bases lay between the germline ends. The CDR3 sequence is 12 residues long. CDR1 and CDR2 (germline): SEHNR, FQNEAQ (reference sequence). The CDR3 here is CASSPRDGEQFF. CDR3 DNA: TGTGCCAGCAGCCCACGGGACGGAGAGCAGTTCTTC.

The chain links TRBV13 to TRBJ1-2, with D possibly TRBD1 on 5 matching bases. The CDR3 is made up of 16 amino acids. Trimming left V 5 bases short and J 4 bases short, with 20 bases between. Germline V lookup: CDR1 PRHDT, CDR2 FYEKMQ (reference sequence). CDR3 amino acids: CASSQGGAGETYGYTF. The CDR3 DNA reads TGTGCCAGCAGCCAGGGTGGGGCGGGGGAAACCTATGGCTACACCTTC.

This sequence joins TRBV4-2 and TRBJ2-3; no firm D call. The V end lost 0 bases, the J end lost 5 bases, and 18 bases lay between the germline ends. The germline CDR1 and CDR2 sequences are LGHNA and YNFKEQ. The CDR3 covers 17 residues. Here the CDR3 reads CASSQETVGSLRDTQYF. Here the CDR3 DNA reads TGTGCCAGCAGCCAAGAGACGGTTGGTAGCTTAAGAGATACGCAGTATTTT.

V is TRBV13 and J is TRBJ2-7; TRBD1 aligns across 7 bases. The CDR3 loop spans 14 amino acids. The germline V gene has CDR1 PRHDT and CDR2 FYEKMQ (reference sequence). J was trimmed by 3 bases and V by 3 bases; bases with no gene match: 5. The CDR3: CASSFGQANYEQYF. CDR3 bases: TGTGCCAGCAGCTTCGGACAGGCGAACTACGAGCAGTACTTC.

The CDR3 region is CASSARTDLQETQYF. The CDR3 DNA reads as TGTGCCAGCAGCGCGAGGACAGATCTACAAGAGACCCAGTACTTC. V and J are TRBV13 and TRBJ2-5; tentatively, D is TRBD1 (6 bases). This CDR3 region has 15 residues. The germline V gene has CDR1 PRHDT and CDR2 FYEKMQ (reference sequence). The V and J ends lost 5 bases and 2 bases respectively, with 15 bases between them.

This sequence joins TRBV28 and TRBJ2-7, with D uncertain. The CDR3 sequence is 15 residues long. Germline-derived CDR1 and CDR2 are MDHEN and SYDVKM. Trimming removed 3 bases at V and 3 bases at J, with 15 bases between. CDR3 sequence reads: CASSLPQWGNYEQYF. The CDR3 nucleotides read TGTGCCAGCAGTTTGCCCCAGTGGGGAAACTACGAGCAGTACTTC. The complete variable domain, with remaining parts taken from reference TRBV28 and TRBJ2-7, reads DVKVTQSSRYLVKRTGEKVFLECVQDMDHENMFWYRQDPGLGLRLIYFSYDVKMKEKGDIPEGYSVSREKKERFSLILESASTNQTSMYLCASSLPQWGNYEQYFGPGTRLTVT.

The chain has TRBV16 and TRBJ2-7; tentatively, D is TRBD1 or TRBD2 (5 bases each). V lost 8 bases to trimming and J lost 1 base, with 15 bases between them. The germline gives CDR1 KGHSY, CDR2 FQNENV. This CDR3 comprises 14 residues. The CDR3 region has the DNA TGTGCCAGCGGGTTGGGGGTAGAATCCTACGAGCAGTACTTC. Amino acid sequence: CASGLGVESYEQYF. The full variable domain, in which reference TRBV16 and TRBJ2-7 provide the parts outside the CDR3, is GEEVAQTPKHLVRGEGQKAKLYCAPIKGHSYVFWYQQVLKNEFKFLISFQNENVFDETGMPKERFSAKCLPNSPCSLEIQATKLEDSAVYFCASGLGVESYEQYFGPGTRLTVT.

The chain recombines TRBV9 with TRBJ2-7, with D hard to call. This CDR3 region has 13 residues. Per the germline V gene, CDR1 is SGDLS and CDR2 is YYNGEE. Trimming removed 3 bases at V and 5 bases at J, with 12 bases between. DNA of the CDR3: TGTGCCAGCAGCGCCGTAACGAGCCACGAGCAGTACTTC. Its protein is CASSAVTSHEQYF.

The genes are TRBV13 and TRBJ2-5; 12 bases agree with TRBD2. Germline V gene sequence: CDR1 PRHDT, CDR2 FYEKMQ (reference sequence). This CDR3 is 16 amino acids long. V shed 4 bases and J 5 bases; nucleotides not matched to a gene: 8. CDR3 loop: CASSSRLAGVWETQYF. CDR3 coding DNA: TGTGCCAGCAGCTCCAGACTAGCGGGAGTTTGGGAGACCCAGTACTTC.

The genes are TRBV2 and TRBJ2-7; 9 nucleotides line up with TRBD2. Germline values: CDR1 SNHLY, CDR2 FYNNEI. V was clipped by 8 bases and J by 3 bases; unmatched bases: 5. This CDR3 is built from 13 residues. The CDR3 DNA reads as TGTGCCAGCTTTGTGACTAGCGGCTACGAGCAGTACTTC. Translating gives CASFVTSGYEQYF.

The rearrangement uses TRBV9 and TRBJ2-3; perhaps TRBD2 as D (7 bases). Germline V gives CDR1 SGDLS, CDR2 YYNGEE. The CDR3 sequence is 18 residues long. V lost 4 bases, J lost 1 base, and 22 bases lay in between. The CDR3 DNA sequence: TGTGCCAGCAGCCTCACGGGGGGCGAGGGGTTAGGCACAGATACGCAGTATTTT. Translating gives CASSLTGGEGLGTDTQYF.